Given below is one TCR beta chain in context. Its cognate antigen is unknown. Germline V CDR1 and CDR2: SGHTA, FQGNSA. Germline trimming cut 6 bases from V and 0 bases from J; bases unmatched to any gene: 4. CDR3 length equals 15 residues. These data are taken from a study of T cell responses to AZD1222 COVID-19 vaccine. General study points: White British donors predominated, females outnumbered males, and clonal diversity was possibly underestimated.

TCRdb keeps only in-frame clones here, not all; method: immunoSEQ multiplex PCR. The sample includes 40,000 to 55,000 clones, roughly 89% of them seen just once. The chain is built from TRBV7-2 and TRBJ2-1; 8 nucleotides agree with TRBD1. The sample here was peripheral blood, taken 28 days after the second AZD1222 dose. The receptor was isolated from an adult who received the AZD1222 COVID-19 vaccine. This CDR3 reads CASSSDRGSYNEQFF. The CDR3 DNA reads TGTGCCAGCAGTTCTGACAGGGGCTCCTACAATGAGCAGTTCTTC.